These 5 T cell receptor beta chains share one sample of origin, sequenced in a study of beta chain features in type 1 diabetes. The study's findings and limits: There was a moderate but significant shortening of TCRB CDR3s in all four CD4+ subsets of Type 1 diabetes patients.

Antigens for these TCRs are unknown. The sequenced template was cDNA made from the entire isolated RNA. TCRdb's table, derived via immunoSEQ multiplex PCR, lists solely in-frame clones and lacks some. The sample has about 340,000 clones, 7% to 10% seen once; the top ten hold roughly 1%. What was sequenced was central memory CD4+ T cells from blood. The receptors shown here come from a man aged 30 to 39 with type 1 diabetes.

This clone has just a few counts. This CDR3 reads CASGTGGAKRGTQYF. Here the CDR3 DNA reads TGTGCCAGCGGCACCGGGGGAGCTAAAAGGGGGACCCAGTACTTC. V gene TRBV2 combines with J gene TRBJ2-5; D may be TRBD2 (6 bases). The V and J ends lost 8 bases and 7 bases respectively, with 23 bases between them. The germline CDR1 and CDR2 sequences are SNHLY and FYNNEI. This CDR3 comprises 15 residues.

Written as DNA, the CDR3 is TGTGCCAGCAGCTCTCAGCTAGCGACGAATGAGCAGTTCTTC. The encoded protein is CASSSQLATNEQFF. The rearrangement uses TRBV11-2 and TRBJ2-1; D is possibly TRBD2 (6 bases). Trimming removed 4 bases at V and 7 bases at J, with 14 bases between. CDR1 SGHAT and CDR2 FQNNGV come from the germline V gene. The CDR3 totals 14 residues. The whole variable domain, remainder taken from reference TRBV11-2 and TRBJ2-1, is EAGVAQSPRYKIIEKRQSVAFWCNPISGHATLYWYQQILGQGPKLLIQFQNNGVVDDSQLPKDRFSAERLKGVDSTLKIQPAKLEDSAVYLCASSSQLATNEQFFGPGTRLTVL.

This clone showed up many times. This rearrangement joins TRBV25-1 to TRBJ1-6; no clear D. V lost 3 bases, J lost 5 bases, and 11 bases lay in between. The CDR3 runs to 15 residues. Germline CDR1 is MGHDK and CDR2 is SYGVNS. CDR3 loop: CASSDRAGDNSPLHF. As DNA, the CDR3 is TGTGCCAGCAGTGACCGGGCCGGGGATAATTCACCCCTCCACTTT. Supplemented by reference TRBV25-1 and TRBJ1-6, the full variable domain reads EADIYQTPRYLVIGTGKKITLECSQTMGHDKMYWYQQDPGMELHLIHYSYGVNSTEKGDLSSESTVSRIRTEHFPLTLESARPSHTSQYLCASSDRAGDNSPLHFGNGTRLTVT.

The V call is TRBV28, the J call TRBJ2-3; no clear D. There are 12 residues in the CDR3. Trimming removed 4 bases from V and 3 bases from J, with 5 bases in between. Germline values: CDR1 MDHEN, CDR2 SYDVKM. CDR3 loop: CASSSRTDTQYF. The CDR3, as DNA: TGTGCCAGCAGTTCCCGAACAGATACGCAGTATTTT.

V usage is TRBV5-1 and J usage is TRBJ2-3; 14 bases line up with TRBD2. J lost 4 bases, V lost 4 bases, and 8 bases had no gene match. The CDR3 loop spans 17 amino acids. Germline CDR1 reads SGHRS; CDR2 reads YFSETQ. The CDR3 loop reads CASSGGLAGGGADTQYF. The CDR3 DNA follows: TGCGCCAGCAGCGGCGGACTAGCGGGGGGAGGAGCAGATACGCAGTATTTT.